The clone carrying this T cell receptor (beta chain) was seen a few times. The antigen is unknown. Using RNA transcripts as the source, TCR beta CDR3 regions were amplified. HTBI primers were employed in a first-round RT-PCR of the TCR CDR3. TCRdb independently ran MiXCR on the multiplex PCR reads; one entry per CDR3 protein. The table shows under 450,000 distinct CDR3 sequences, with about 15% occurring only once. This specimen comes from a study of T cells in Graves' hyperthyroidism and ophthalmopathy. General study findings and limits: Most clonotypes that expanded in the thyroid above 0.001 also showed up in blood.

Out of approximately 9.9 ml of fresh peripheral blood came the PBMCs. Specimen: blood. This clonotype originated in a woman aged 18-29 years with Graves' hyperthyroidism.

The CDR3 DNA is TGTGCCAGCAGCTCCTACAAGGGGTCGAAAGGAAACACCATATATTTT. Protein: CASSSYKGSKGNTIYF. This chain joins TRBV11-2 and TRBJ1-3, with TRBD1 as a possible D gene (5 bases). V was trimmed by 4 bases and J by 4 bases, leaving 17 bases between them. This CDR3 region has 16 residues. Germline values: CDR1 SGHAT, CDR2 FQNNGV.